One and the same sample provided the 15 T cell receptor beta chains below, sequenced in a study of cytomegalovirus exposure and HLA in healthy donors. The PCR contained 60 Vbeta and 13 Jbeta primers. Produced via immunoSEQ multiplex PCR; TCRdb's table is partial and in-frame only. The table shows roughly 100,000 clones, with roughly 66% occurring only once. The sequencing sample was made of PBMCs. Receptor source: a woman aged 50 to 60 in good health and CMV-seronegative.

This chain links TRBV28 with TRBJ1-1, with D maybe TRBD1 (6 bases). The V and J ends lost 6 bases and 3 bases respectively, with 14 bases between them. The CDR3 runs 14 residues. Germline V lookup: CDR1 MDHEN, CDR2 SYDVKM. CDR3 in DNA: TGTGCCAGCAGCCGGAGTCCAGGGGACACTGAAGCTTTCTTT. Encoded protein: CASSRSPGDTEAFF.

Here the CDR3 DNA reads TGTGCCAGCATGCTAGGTAATCAGCCCCAGCATTTT. Amino acid sequence: CASMLGNQPQHF. The chain recombines TRBV6-1 with TRBJ1-5; D remains unclear. This CDR3 is built from 12 residues. V lost 7 bases and J 4 bases, leaving 8 bases between the germline ends. Germline V gene data show CDR1 as MNHNS and CDR2 as SASEGT.

The V gene is TRBV5-1, the J gene TRBJ2-2, with 10 nucleotides matching TRBD2. Trimming at V came to 0 bases and at J to 6 bases, leaving 2 bases not matched to a gene. The V gene's germline CDR1 is SGHRS and CDR2 YFSETQ. The CDR3 has 15 amino acids. CDR3 loop: CASSLDSGGPGELFF. The CDR3 DNA sequence: TGCGCCAGCAGCTTGGATAGCGGGGGGCCCGGGGAGCTGTTTTTT.

The chain carries TRBV6-1 and TRBJ2-1; tentative D call: TRBD2 (6 bases). Germline V gene data show CDR1 as MNHNS and CDR2 as SASEGT. The V end was cut by 2 bases, the J end by 15 bases, with 17 bases between. This CDR3 is 13 amino acids long. DNA of the CDR3: TGTGCCAGCAGTGAAAATAGGGAGGCTTCCCCGTTCTTC. Translated, it gives CASSENREASPFF.

V is TRBV10-1 and J is TRBJ2-7; no clear D gene. Germline V gives CDR1 WNHNN, CDR2 SYGVQD (reference sequence). The V gene lost 5 bases and the J gene lost 4 bases, with 9 bases spanning the gap. There are 12 residues in the CDR3. The CDR3 DNA follows: TGCGCCAGCAGTCCTGGGCCGTACGAGCAGTACTTC. Translating gives CASSPGPYEQYF.

The rearrangement links TRBV7-2 to TRBJ2-5, with unresolved D. V gave up 5 bases and J gave up 4 bases, with 14 bases separating them. CDR1 SGHTA and CDR2 FQGNSA come from the germline V gene. The CDR3 contains 14 residues. CDR3: CASSPAESRETQYF. The CDR3 DNA follows: TGTGCCAGCAGCCCCGCGGAGTCGCGAGAGACCCAGTACTTC.

For this clone: Germline is not matched at one junction end, which may reflect a read error. V and J are TRBV7-8 and TRBJ1-5, with D possibly matching TRBD1 (6 bases). Germline V gene data show CDR1 as SGHVS and CDR2 as FQNEAQ. The CDR3 totals 16 residues. CDR3 amino acids: CASSLAGAQGNQPQHF. The CDR3 DNA is TGTGCCAGCAGCCTAGCGGGGGCCCAGGGCAATCAGCCCCAGCATTTT.

In this sample, this clone turned up once. V and J are TRBV7-7 and TRBJ2-1, with 9 positions matching TRBD2. The V gene end was trimmed by 0 bases and the J gene end by 6 bases; junction bases not matched to a gene: 6. CDR3 length: 16 amino acids. Germline V gene sequence: CDR1 SSHAT, CDR2 FNYEAQ (reference sequence). The CDR3 DNA reads TGTGCCAGCAGCTTAGCGGGGGCTAGCGGGATCAATGAGCAGTTCTTC. Its protein product is CASSLAGASGINEQFF.

This rearrangement joins TRBV5-1 to TRBJ2-3; 9 bases align to TRBD1. This CDR3 has 16 amino acids. Germline CDR1 SGHRS, CDR2 YFSETQ. The junction had 8 bases not matched to a gene; V was cut back by 1 base and J by 5 bases. The CDR3 spells CASSLNAGTGQDTQYF. DNA for the CDR3: TGCGCCAGCAGCTTGAACGCCGGGACAGGGCAAGATACGCAGTATTTT. The whole variable domain, remainder taken from reference TRBV5-1 and TRBJ2-3, is KAGVTQTPRYLIKTRGQQVTLSCSPISGHRSVSWYQQTPGQGLQFLFEYFSETQRNKGNFPGRFSGRQFSNSRSEMNVSTLELGDSALYLCASSLNAGTGQDTQYFGPGTRLTVL.

The chain combines TRBV6-1 with TRBJ2-1, with 14 bases aligning to TRBD2. This CDR3 is built from 17 residues. In germline, CDR1 is MNHNS, CDR2 SASEGT. V shed 4 bases, J shed 7 bases, and the junction held 9 bases outside the gene matches. DNA of the CDR3: TGTGCCAGCAGTGCGTGGCCGGGACTAGCGGGAGTAAATGAGCAGTTCTTC. Protein: CASSAWPGLAGVNEQFF.

This clone was seen just once. The genes are TRBV11-3 and TRBJ2-5, with 10 bases fitting TRBD2. V shed 1 base and J 0 bases; nucleotides not matched to a gene: 2. CDR3 size: 16 residues. In germline, CDR1 is SGHNT, CDR2 YENEEA. The CDR3 bases are TGTGCCAGCAGCTTAGCCCTAGCGGGAGACCAAGAGACCCAGTACTTC. Its protein product is CASSLALAGDQETQYF. The full variable domain, with the rest looked up from reference TRBV11-3 and TRBJ2-5, is EAGVVQSPRYKIIEKKQPVAFWCNPISGHNTLYWYLQNLGQGPELLIRYENEEAVDDSQLPKDRFSAERLKGVDSTLKIQPAELGDSAVYLCASSLALAGDQETQYFGPGTRLLVL.

The chain has TRBV11-2 and TRBJ2-1; 11 positions match TRBD2. V lost 5 bases, J lost 7 bases, and 10 bases stayed unmatched. In germline, CDR1 is SGHAT, CDR2 FQNNGV. This CDR3 has 16 amino acids. This CDR3 is CASSLRSGRAGNEQFF. For the CDR3, the DNA is TGTGCCAGCAGCCTCCGTAGCGGGAGGGCCGGGAATGAGCAGTTCTTC.

The V call is TRBV6-1, the J call TRBJ1-1; a weak D match, TRBD1 (5 bases). Germline-derived CDR1 and CDR2 are MNHNS and SASEGT. With 6 bases removed from V and 6 bases from J, the gap between germline ends came to 17 bases. The length of the CDR3 is 14 residues. The CDR3 nucleotides read TGTGCCAGCAGCCCCTTGACAGAGCACCCTGAAGCTTTCTTT. Translating it yields CASSPLTEHPEAFF.

The chain links TRBV27 to TRBJ1-5, with 9 bases lining up with TRBD1. The CDR3 spans 13 residues. The V segment lost 6 bases and the J segment 7 bases; nucleotides outside the gene matches: 4. Germline-derived CDR1 and CDR2 are MNHEY and SMNVEV (reference sequence). The CDR3 DNA reads TGTGCCAGCAGCCGGGACAGGGCACAGCCCCAGCATTTT. It encodes CASSRDRAQPQHF.

This clone has a single count. The J gene is TRBJ1-1, the V gene TRBV30; D might be TRBD1 (6 bases). CDR3 size: 13 residues. V was clipped by 3 bases and J by 6 bases, with 14 bases between them. The V gene's germline CDR1 is GTSNPN and CDR2 SVGIG (reference sequence). DNA for the CDR3: TGTGCCTGGAGAAAGGACAGATCTTCTGAAGCTTTCTTT. It codes for CAWRKDRSSEAFF.